The 7 T cell receptor beta chains below come from one sample, sequenced in a study of PD-1 blockade in mismatch repair-deficient tumors. Sequencing used immunoSEQ multiplex PCR; TCRdb keeps in-frame clones, though not all of them. The sample contains 100,000 to 150,000 clones, approximately 86% of which appear only once. Sequencing was performed on peripheral blood, taken 44 weeks after starting pembrolizumab. These receptors came from an adult with mismatch repair-deficient cancer.

This chain links TRBV25-1 with TRBJ1-3; 8 nucleotides align to TRBD1. CDR3 length: 18 residues. The ends lost 2 bases at V and 0 bases at J; junction bases unmatched: 9. Germline CDR1 reads MGHDK; CDR2 reads SYGVNS. CDR3 in amino acids: CASSEGPDREGSGNTIYF. The CDR3 region has the DNA TGTGCCAGCAGTGAAGGCCCGGACAGGGAAGGCTCTGGAAACACCATATATTTT.

The V gene is TRBV27, the J gene TRBJ2-1, with a possible D match to TRBD2 (5 bases). The CDR3 sequence is 15 residues long. The germline V gene encodes CDR1 MNHEY and CDR2 SMNVEV (reference sequence). Deletions cut 1 base from V and 7 bases from J, with 14 bases between. CDR3 nucleotide sequence: TGTGCCAGCAGTTTATTGGCGGAGGCGAGTAATGAGCAGTTCTTC. Encoded protein: CASSLLAEASNEQFF.

CDR3 nucleotide sequence: TGTGCCAGTAGTCTCACAGGGTTTTCCTACAATGAGCAGTTCTTC. Protein sequence: CASSLTGFSYNEQFF. The chain employs TRBV19 and TRBJ2-1, with D possibly matching TRBD1 (6 bases). V lost 5 bases and J lost 1, with 12 bases in between. The CDR3 extends over 15 amino acids. Germline V lookup: CDR1 LNHDA, CDR2 SQIVND (reference sequence). Based on the CDR3 plus reference TRBV19 and TRBJ2-1, the full variable domain is DGGITQSPKYLFRKEGQNVTLSCEQNLNHDAMYWYRQDPGQGLRLIYYSQIVNDFQKGDIAEGYSVSREKKESFPLTVTSAQKNPTAFYLCASSLTGFSYNEQFFGPGTRLTVL.

There are a few counts of this clone. Distinct nucleotide sequences in the sample also encode this CDR3. V and J are TRBV9 and TRBJ2-3, with D unclear. V gave up 3 bases and J gave up 2 bases, with 1 base separating them. This CDR3 is built from 11 residues. In germline, CDR1 is SGDLS, CDR2 YYNGEE. CDR3 loop: CASSDTDTQYF. CDR3 nucleotides: TGTGCCAGCAGCGACACAGATACGCAGTATTTT.

The chain carries TRBV11-2 and TRBJ2-5; tentatively, D is TRBD2 (6 bases). V lost 1 base, J lost 5 bases, and 8 bases lay in between. The germline gives CDR1 SGHAT, CDR2 FQNNGV. The CDR3 is made up of 13 amino acids. The CDR3 bases are TGTGCCAGCAGCTTAGGCCGGGAGGAGACCCAGTACTTC. Translation gives CASSLGREETQYF. Variable domain in full (rest from reference TRBV11-2 and TRBJ2-5): EAGVAQSPRYKIIEKRQSVAFWCNPISGHATLYWYQQILGQGPKLLIQFQNNGVVDDSQLPKDRFSAERLKGVDSTLKIQPAKLEDSAVYLCASSLGREETQYFGPGTRLLVL.

For the CDR3, the DNA is TGCGCCAGCAGCCAGGAATTACAGGGGGCAAGGGAGCAGTACTTC. Protein product: CASSQELQGAREQYF. The chain has TRBV4-1 and TRBJ2-7; 9 bases align to TRBD1. Germline CDR1 reads MGHRA; CDR2 reads YSYEKL. V was clipped by 3 bases and J by 7 bases; unmatched bases: 10. The CDR3 consists of 15 residues.

The chain joins TRBV27 to TRBJ2-6; possible D gene TRBD1, 6 bases. Trimming pared 5 bases from V and 0 bases from J, leaving 17 bases between. CDR1 and CDR2 from the germline V gene are MNHEY and SMNVEV (reference sequence). CDR3 size: 18 residues. This CDR3 reads CASSRMGSGDSGANVLTF. CDR3 DNA sequence: TGTGCCAGCAGTAGGATGGGATCAGGGGACTCTGGGGCCAACGTCCTGACTTTC.